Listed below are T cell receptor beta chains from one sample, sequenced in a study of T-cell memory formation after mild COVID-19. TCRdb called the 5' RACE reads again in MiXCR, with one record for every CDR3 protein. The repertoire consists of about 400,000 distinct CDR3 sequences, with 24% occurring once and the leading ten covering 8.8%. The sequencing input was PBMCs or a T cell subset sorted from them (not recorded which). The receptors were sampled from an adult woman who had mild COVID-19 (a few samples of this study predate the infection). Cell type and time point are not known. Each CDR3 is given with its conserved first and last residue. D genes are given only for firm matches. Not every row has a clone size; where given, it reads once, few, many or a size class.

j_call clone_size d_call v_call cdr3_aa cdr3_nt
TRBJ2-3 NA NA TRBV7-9 CASGYGLKPDTQYF TGTGCCAGCGGATACGGATTGAAGCCAGATACGCAGTATTTT
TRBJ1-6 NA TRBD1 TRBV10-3 CAGRGLLDSPLHF TGTGCCGGTAGGGGGCTTTTGGATTCACCCCTCCACTTT
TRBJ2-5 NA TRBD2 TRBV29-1 CSVVEGGGRADETQYF TGCAGCGTTGTGGAAGGGGGCGGGAGGGCCGACGAGACCCAGTACTTC
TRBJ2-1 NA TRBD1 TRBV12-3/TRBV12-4 CASSPRTGGWDEQFF TGTGCCAGCAGTCCCCGGACAGGGGGCTGGGATGAGCAGTTCTTC
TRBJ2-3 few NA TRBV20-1 CSASPGADTDTQYF TGCAGTGCTAGTCCCGGGGCCGACACAGATACGCAGTATTTT
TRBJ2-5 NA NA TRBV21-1 CASSKYVQYF TGTGCCAGCAGCAAGTATGTCCAGTACTTC
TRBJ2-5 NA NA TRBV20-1 CSARWAGLETQYF TGCAGTGCTCGGTGGGCAGGCCTGGAGACCCAGTACTTC
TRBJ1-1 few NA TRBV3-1 CASSQDGRFATEAFF TGTGCCAGCAGCCAAGACGGGCGGTTTGCCACTGAAGCTTTCTTT
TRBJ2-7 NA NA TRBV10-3 CAISVRAATPDEQYF TGTGCCATCAGTGTGCGGGCCGCCACTCCGGACGAGCAGTACTTC
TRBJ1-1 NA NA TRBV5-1 CASSTGQLGSTEAFF TGCGCCAGCAGCACCGGACAGTTGGGAAGCACTGAAGCTTTCTTT
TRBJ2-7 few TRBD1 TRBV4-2 CASSLGQAGRGEQYF TGTGCCAGCAGCCTTGGACAGGCAGGCAGAGGCGAGCAGTACTTC
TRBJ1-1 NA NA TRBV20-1 CSARDDDSIMNTEAFF TGCAGTGCTAGAGATGACGACAGCATCATGAACACTGAAGCTTTCTTT
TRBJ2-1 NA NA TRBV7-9 CASSLPSHEQFF TGTGCCAGCAGCTTACCATCCCATGAGCAGTTCTTC
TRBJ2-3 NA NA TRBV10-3 CAISESEGWHTQYF TGTGCCATCAGTGAGTCGGAGGGGTGGCATACGCAGTATTTT
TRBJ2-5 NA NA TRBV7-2 CASSYPGLLETQYF TGTGCCAGCAGCTACCCGGGACTTTTAGAGACCCAGTACTTC
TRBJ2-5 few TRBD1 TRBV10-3 CAISDRGWGQETQYF TGTGCCATCAGCGACAGGGGGTGGGGACAAGAGACCCAGTACTTC
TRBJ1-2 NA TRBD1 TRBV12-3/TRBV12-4 CASRPGQGTYGYTF TGTGCCAGCAGACCGGGACAGGGGACGTATGGCTACACCTTC
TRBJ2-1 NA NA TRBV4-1 CASSQEIRGLAPSGEQFF TGCGCCAGCAGCCAAGAGATCCGGGGACTCGCCCCTTCAGGAGAGCAGTTCTTC
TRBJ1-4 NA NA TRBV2 CASRSRRTNEKLFF TGTGCCAGCAGGTCAAGACGGACTAATGAAAAACTGTTTTTT
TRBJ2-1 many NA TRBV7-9 CASSLPPSGQFF TGTGCCAGCAGCTTACCCCCAAGTGGGCAGTTCTTC
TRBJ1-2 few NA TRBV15 CATSREARSYGYTF TGTGCCACCAGCAGAGAGGCCCGAAGCTATGGCTACACCTTC
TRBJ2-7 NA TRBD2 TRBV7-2 CASSLQRGANYEQYF TGTGCCAGCAGCTTACAGCGGGGGGCCAACTACGAGCAGTACTTC
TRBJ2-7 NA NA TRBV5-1 CASSGTGKQLPLTYEQYF TGCGCCAGCAGCGGCACCGGGAAGCAGCTTCCGCTTACCTACGAGCAGTACTTC
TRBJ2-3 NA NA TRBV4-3 CASSQDFSHRADTQYF TGCGCCAGCAGCCAAGATTTTAGCCACAGGGCAGATACGCAGTATTTT
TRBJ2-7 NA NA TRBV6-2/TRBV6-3 CASSYSAEQYF TGTGCCAGCAGTTACTCGGCCGAGCAGTACTTC
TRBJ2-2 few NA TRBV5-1 CASREGMATGELFF TGCGCCAGCAGAGAAGGGATGGCCACCGGGGAGCTGTTTTTT
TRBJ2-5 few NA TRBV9 CASSARPGETQYF TGTGCCAGCAGCGCAAGACCAGGGGAGACCCAGTACTTC
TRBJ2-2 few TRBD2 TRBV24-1 CATSAPRIAVAGTNTGELFF TGTGCCACCAGTGCCCCCCGGATTGCAGTAGCGGGAACGAACACCGGGGAGCTGTTTTTT
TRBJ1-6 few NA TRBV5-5 CASSLWVAKKESPLHF TGTGCCAGCAGCCTGTGGGTCGCGAAGAAGGAATCACCCCTCCACTTT
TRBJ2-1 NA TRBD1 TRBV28 CASSSPGTGSNEQFF TGTGCCAGCAGTTCTCCCGGGACAGGCTCCAATGAGCAGTTCTTC
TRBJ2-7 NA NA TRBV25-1 CASGRGYEQYF TGTGCCAGCGGCCGAGGGTACGAGCAGTACTTC
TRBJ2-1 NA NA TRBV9 CASSVTSEVYNEQFF TGTGCCAGCAGCGTGACGTCCGAGGTGTACAATGAGCAGTTCTTC
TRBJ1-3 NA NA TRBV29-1 CSVGDFSGNTIYF TGCAGCGTAGGGGACTTTTCTGGAAACACCATATATTTT
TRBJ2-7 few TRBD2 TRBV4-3 CASSQDGTSGTAYEQYF TGCGCCAGCAGCCAAGACGGGACTAGCGGGACTGCCTACGAGCAGTACTTC
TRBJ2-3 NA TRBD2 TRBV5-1 CASSTGTSGSTDTQYF TGCGCCAGCAGCACCGGGACTAGCGGTAGCACAGATACGCAGTATTTT
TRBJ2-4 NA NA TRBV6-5 CASSSLNIQYF TGTGCCAGCAGTTCACTAAACATTCAGTACTTC
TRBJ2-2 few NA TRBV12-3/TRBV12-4 CASITGLYTGELFF TGTGCCAGCATAACCGGTCTCTACACCGGGGAGCTGTTTTTT
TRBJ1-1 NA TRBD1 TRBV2 CASREGAVNTEAFF TGTGCCAGCAGAGAGGGGGCGGTGAACACTGAAGCTTTCTTT
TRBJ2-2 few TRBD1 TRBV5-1 CASSLRTGGGGELFF TGCGCCAGCAGCTTGAGGACAGGGGGAGGCGGGGAGCTGTTTTTT
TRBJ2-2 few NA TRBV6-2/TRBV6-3 CASSRTGRELFF TGTGCCAGCAGCCGGACTGGTCGGGAGCTGTTTTTT
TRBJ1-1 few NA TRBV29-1 CSVEGGREGTEAFF TGCAGCGTTGAGGGGGGCAGGGAAGGCACTGAAGCTTTCTTT